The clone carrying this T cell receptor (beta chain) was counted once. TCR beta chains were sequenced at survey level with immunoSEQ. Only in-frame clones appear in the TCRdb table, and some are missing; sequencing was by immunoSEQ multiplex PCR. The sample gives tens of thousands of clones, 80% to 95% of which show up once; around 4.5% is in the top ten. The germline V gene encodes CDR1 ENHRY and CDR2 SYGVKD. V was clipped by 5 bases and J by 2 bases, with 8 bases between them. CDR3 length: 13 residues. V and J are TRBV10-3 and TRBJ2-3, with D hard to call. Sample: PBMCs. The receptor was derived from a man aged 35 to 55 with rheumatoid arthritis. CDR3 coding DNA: TGTGCCATCAGTTTCCAAGCCACAGATACGCAGTATTTT. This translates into CAISFQATDTQYF.